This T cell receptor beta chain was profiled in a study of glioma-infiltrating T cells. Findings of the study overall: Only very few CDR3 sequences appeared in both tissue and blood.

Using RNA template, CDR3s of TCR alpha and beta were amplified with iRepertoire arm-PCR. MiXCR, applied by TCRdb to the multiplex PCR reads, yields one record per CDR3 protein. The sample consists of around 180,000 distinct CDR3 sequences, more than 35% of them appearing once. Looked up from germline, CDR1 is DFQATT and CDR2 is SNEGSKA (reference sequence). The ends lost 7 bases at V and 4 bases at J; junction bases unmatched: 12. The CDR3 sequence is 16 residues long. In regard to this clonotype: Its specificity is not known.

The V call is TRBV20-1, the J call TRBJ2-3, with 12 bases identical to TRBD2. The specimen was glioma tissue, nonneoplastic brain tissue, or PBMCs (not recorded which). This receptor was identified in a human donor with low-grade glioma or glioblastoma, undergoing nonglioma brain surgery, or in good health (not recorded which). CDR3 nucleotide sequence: TGCAGTGGTCGGACTAGCGGGATAAAGGTCCCAGATACGCAGTATTTT. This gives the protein CSGRTSGIKVPDTQYF.